A single sample gave rise to the 18 T cell receptor beta chains below, sequenced in a study of blood T cell repertoires in COVID-19. Sequencing was performed with immunoSEQ multiplex PCR; in TCRdb, only in-frame clones are kept and a portion is missing. The sample includes approximately 80,000 clones, roughly 78% seen only once; the top ten take 10%. The material sequenced was peripheral blood. These receptors were taken from a man aged 55-75 years with acute or convalescent COVID-19.

The V gene is TRBV5-6, the J gene TRBJ2-3; 12 positions match TRBD1. CDR3 length equals 16 residues. V lost 4 bases, J lost 2 bases, and 5 bases stayed unmatched. Germline V CDR1 and CDR2: SGHDT, YYEEEE. CDR3: CASSGDRGRSTDTQYF. The CDR3 DNA reads TGTGCCAGCAGCGGGGACAGGGGGCGATCCACAGATACGCAGTATTTT.

The chain joins TRBV7-2 to TRBJ1-3; no definite D call. The germline V gene encodes CDR1 SGHTA and CDR2 FQGNSA. This CDR3 region has 16 residues. With 1 base removed from V and 5 bases from J, the gap between germline ends came to 15 bases. This CDR3 is CASSLVSGGARNTIYF. The CDR3 DNA reads as TGTGCCAGCAGCTTAGTGTCGGGAGGCGCCCGAAACACCATATATTTT.

The genes are TRBV3-1 (or the pseudogene TRBV3-2) and TRBJ1-2, with D maybe TRBD1 (5 bases). The V and J ends lost 4 bases and 8 bases respectively, with 14 bases between them. In germline, CDR1 is LGHDT, CDR2 YNNKEL (reference sequence). The CDR3 sequence is 13 residues long. The DNA of the CDR3 is TGTGCCAGCAGCCTCGTTGGGGCCGGGGGCTACACCTTC. Translated, it gives CASSLVGAGGYTF.

The J gene is TRBJ2-7, the V gene TRBV4-2; no definite D call. Germline CDR1 LGHNA, CDR2 YNFKEQ. V was trimmed by 4 bases and J by 0 bases, leaving 10 bases between them. The CDR3 has 14 amino acids. The CDR3 nucleotides read TGTGCCAGCAGCCGCGCCAATCCCTCCTACGAGCAGTACTTC. Its translation is CASSRANPSYEQYF.

This chain connects TRBV4-2 to TRBJ2-4; 10 bases fit TRBD2. The CDR3 loop spans 19 amino acids. The V gene's germline CDR1 is LGHNA and CDR2 YNFKEQ. Losses at the gene ends were 3 bases for V and 0 bases for J; bases not matched to a gene: 11. In DNA, the CDR3 is TGTGCCAGCAGCCAGGGAGCGGGGGGGCCAGACCTAGCCAAAAACATTCAGTACTTC. Its translation is CASSQGAGGPDLAKNIQYF.

The chain joins TRBV7-2 to TRBJ1-2; possibly TRBD1 for D (6 bases). The CDR3 is 15 amino acids. V lost 0 bases to trimming and J lost 5 bases, with 13 bases between them. Germline V gene sequence: CDR1 SGHTA, CDR2 FQGNSA. CDR3 loop: CASSLASGAMYGYTF. In nucleotides, the CDR3 is TGTGCCAGCAGCTTAGCTTCAGGGGCTATGTATGGCTACACCTTC.

The chain has TRBV6-5 and TRBJ2-5; TRBD1 is a possible D gene (5 bases). Germline V gene sequence: CDR1 MNHEY, CDR2 SVGAGI. V was clipped by 3 bases and J by 3 bases, with 8 bases between them. The CDR3 runs 13 residues. The CDR3 sequence is CASSYRREETQYF. CDR3 sequence (DNA): TGTGCCAGCAGTTATCGCAGGGAAGAGACCCAGTACTTC.

The chain joins TRBV5-4 to TRBJ1-1; 9 bases fit TRBD1. This CDR3 region has 14 residues. CDR1 SGHNT and CDR2 YYREEE come from the germline V gene (reference sequence). V shed 1 base, J shed 5 bases, and the junction held 3 bases outside the gene matches. The CDR3 coding sequence is TGTGCCAGCAGCTTGAGACAGGGGGGGACTGAAGCTTTCTTT. Encoded protein: CASSLRQGGTEAFF. The full variable domain, rest sourced from reference TRBV5-4 and TRBJ1-1, is ETGVTQSPTHLIKTRGQQVTLRCSSQSGHNTVSWYQQALGQGPQFIFQYYREEENGRGNFPPRFSGLQFPNYSSELNVNALELDDSALYLCASSLRQGGTEAFFGQGTRLTVV.

This rearrangement joins TRBV6-5 to TRBJ1-6, with 10 bases lining up with TRBD1. V shed 4 bases and J 4 bases; nucleotides not matched to a gene: 1. This CDR3 has 15 residues. The germline CDR1 and CDR2 sequences are MNHEY and SVGAGI. The chain's CDR3 is CASSLGQGYNSPLHF. The DNA for the CDR3 is TGTGCCAGCAGTTTGGGACAGGGGTATAATTCACCCCTCCACTTT.

This chain uses TRBV15 with TRBJ1-5; D might be TRBD1 (5 bases). The CDR3 sequence is 16 residues long. Germline V lookup: CDR1 LNHNV, CDR2 YYDKDF (reference sequence). Trimming cost V 5 bases and J 7 bases, with 21 bases left between them. This CDR3 reads CATSPAARGFGQPQHF. CDR3 DNA sequence: TGTGCCACCAGCCCCGCGGCCCGGGGGTTCGGCCAGCCCCAGCATTTT.

V usage is TRBV6-5 and J usage is TRBJ2-7, with TRBD1 matching over 8 bases. CDR1 is MNHEY and CDR2 is SVGAGI in the germline V gene. J lost 6 bases, V lost 0 bases, and 7 bases had no gene match. The CDR3 extends over 15 amino acids. CDR3 sequence: CASSYSWTGLSEQYF. The CDR3 nucleotides are TGTGCCAGCAGTTACTCGTGGACAGGGCTTAGCGAGCAGTACTTC.

This chain connects TRBV7-2 to TRBJ1-1, with TRBD1 matching over 8 bases. The CDR3 has 12 amino acids. V lost 1 base to trimming and J lost 11 bases; unmatched junction nucleotides: 3. The germline V gene has CDR1 SGHTA and CDR2 FQGNSA. CDR3 nucleotides: TGTGCCAGCAGCTTAGGGACAGGGACTGCTTTCTTT. This sequence encodes CASSLGTGTAFF.

As to this clone: An end of the junction differs from the germline gene, which may be a read error. The CDR3 spells CASSFRDTLTF. CDR3 DNA sequence: TGTGCCAGCAGTTTTAGGGACACTTTGACTTTT. The chain is built from TRBV12-3 or TRBV12-4 and TRBJ2-3, with a weak D call TRBD1 (6 bases). The CDR3 has 11 residues.

Comment on this clone: This sample also contains other DNA sequences that code for the same CDR3. This chain connects TRBV5-1 to TRBJ2-5; 11 positions match TRBD2. CDR1 is SGHRS and CDR2 is YFSETQ in the germline V gene. Trimming took 1 base from V and 1 from J; bases not matched to a gene: 0. The CDR3 runs to 15 residues. The CDR3 loop reads CASSLLAGGQETQYF. For the CDR3, the DNA is TGCGCCAGCAGCTTGCTAGCGGGGGGCCAAGAGACCCAGTACTTC.

The gene calls are TRBV5-1 and TRBJ2-6, with unresolved D. The CDR3 has 16 residues. CDR1 and CDR2 (germline): SGHRS, YFSETQ. The germline V and J ends were trimmed by 3 bases and 0 bases, with 10 bases remaining between them. Here the CDR3 reads CASSSDIISGANVLTF. The CDR3 bases are TGCGCCAGCAGCTCCGACATAATCTCTGGGGCCAACGTCCTGACTTTC. The whole variable domain, filled in from reference TRBV5-1 and TRBJ2-6, reads KAGVTQTPRYLIKTRGQQVTLSCSPISGHRSVSWYQQTPGQGLQFLFEYFSETQRNKGNFPGRFSGRQFSNSRSEMNVSTLELGDSALYLCASSSDIISGANVLTFGAGSRLTVL.

V is TRBV7-9 and J is TRBJ1-2; TRBD1 agrees at 10 bases. This CDR3 spans 18 amino acids. Germline trimming cut 6 bases from V and 0 bases from J; bases unmatched to any gene: 13. Germline V gene data show CDR1 as SEHNR and CDR2 as FQNEAQ (reference sequence). The CDR3 DNA sequence: TGTGCCAGCAGAGCGACCGGGACAGGGGAAAAGTCTAACTATGGCTACACCTTC. Its protein is CASRATGTGEKSNYGYTF.

This clone was observed once. V gene TRBV7-2 combines with J gene TRBJ2-1, with 7 nucleotides matching TRBD2. Trimming took 4 bases from V and 4 from J; bases not matched to a gene: 1. The germline V gene encodes CDR1 SGHTA and CDR2 FQGNSA. This CDR3 spans 13 amino acids. The CDR3 coding sequence is TGTGCCAGCAGCTGGGGAGGGTACAATGAGCAGTTCTTC. It yields the protein CASSWGGYNEQFF.

The chain couples TRBV28 to TRBJ2-3; TRBD1 matches at 7 bases. This CDR3 has 13 amino acids. J lost 9 bases, V lost 6 bases, and 9 bases had no gene match. Germline assignment: CDR1 MDHEN and CDR2 SYDVKM. The CDR3 spells CASSLGQVGTQYF. In nucleotides, the CDR3 is TGTGCCAGCAGCCTCGGACAGGTGGGGACGCAGTATTTT. Full variable domain (outside the CDR3, taken from reference TRBV28 and TRBJ2-3): DVKVTQSSRYLVKRTGEKVFLECVQDMDHENMFWYRQDPGLGLRLIYFSYDVKMKEKGDIPEGYSVSREKKERFSLILESASTNQTSMYLCASSLGQVGTQYFGPGTRLTVL.